This T cell receptor beta chain derives from a study of cytomegalovirus exposure and HLA in healthy donors. This CDR3 comprises 13 residues. Trimming at V came to 6 bases and at J to 5 bases, leaving 7 bases not matched to a gene. Germline V gene data show CDR1 as LNHDA and CDR2 as SQIVND (reference sequence). PCR involved 60 Vbeta and 13 Jbeta primers. In the original analysis: Later reanalysis found 70 million to 95 million unique TCR beta chains, approximately 11 million of them shared. Method: immunoSEQ multiplex PCR; TCRdb's copy keeps in-frame clones and lacks some. That table supplies the V and J calls and clone size; D and trimming were determined from the DNA. The table shows about 120,000 clones, with about 70% occurring only once. Findings and limits, study-wide: Earlier analysis found most TCR beta V segments productive about 87% or about 30% of the time. The study listed 150 to 200 cytomegalovirus-associated TCR beta chains.

Healthy individuals who donated bone marrow served as the donors. Turning to this clone: Its cognate antigen is unknown.

Material for sequencing was PBMCs. The V call is TRBV19, the J call TRBJ2-7, with TRBD2 identical over 7 bases. The clonotype originates from a human donor in good health. In DNA form, the CDR3 reads TGTGCCAGTAGCGGGAGGCAATGGCACGAGCAGTACTTC. This gives the protein CASSGRQWHEQYF.